There are a few counts of the clone carrying this TCR beta chain. Germline CDR1 and CDR2: MNHEY and SVGEGT. The CDR3 has 21 residues. V trimming: 5 bases; J trimming: 3 bases; junction bases outside the gene matches: 18. This sample was included in a study of CD8 T cells in ankylosing spondylitis. TCRdb redid the calling of the 5' RACE reads with MiXCR, one entry per CDR3 protein. Among 150,000 to 200,000 distinct CDR3 sequences listed, about a third were seen once. Specimen: synovial fluid, either unsorted or a sorted T cell fraction (not recorded which). This chain uses TRBV6-2 or TRBV6-3 with TRBJ2-1, with TRBD2 matching over 14 bases. The TCR sequence derives from a male donor with ankylosing spondylitis. CDR3 protein: CASSPGPGLAGGAPHYNEQFF. The DNA of the CDR3 is TGTGCCAGCAGTCCGGGCCCCGGACTAGCGGGGGGCGCCCCCCACTACAATGAGCAGTTCTTC.